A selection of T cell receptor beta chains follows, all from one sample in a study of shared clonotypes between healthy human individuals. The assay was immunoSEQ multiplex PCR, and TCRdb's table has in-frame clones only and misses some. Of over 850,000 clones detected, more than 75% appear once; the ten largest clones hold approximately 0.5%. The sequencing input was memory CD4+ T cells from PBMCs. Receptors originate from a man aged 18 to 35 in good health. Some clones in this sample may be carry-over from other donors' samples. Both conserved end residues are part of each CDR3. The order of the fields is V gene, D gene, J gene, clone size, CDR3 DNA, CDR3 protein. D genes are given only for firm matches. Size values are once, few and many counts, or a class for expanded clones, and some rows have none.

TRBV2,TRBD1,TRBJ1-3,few,TGTGCCAGCAGGGACCCCAGGGGGGACTCTGGAAACACCATATATTTT,CASRDPRGDSGNTIYF
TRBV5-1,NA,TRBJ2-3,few,TGCGCCAGCAGCTTCGGTGGACTCGGGGATACGCAGTATTTT,CASSFGGLGDTQYF
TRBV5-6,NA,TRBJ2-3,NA,TGTGCCAGCAGCTTGGTATCGCGGGGCGGAGGCACAGATACGCAGTATTTT,CASSLVSRGGGTDTQYF
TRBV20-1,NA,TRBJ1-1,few,TGCAGTGGTTATGGCACTGAAGCTTTCTTT,CSGYGTEAFF
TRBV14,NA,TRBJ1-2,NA,TGTGCCAGCAGCTCTAACCTACTCGGGGCCGGCTACACCTTC,CASSSNLLGAGYTF
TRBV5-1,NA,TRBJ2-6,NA,TGCGCCAGCAGCCCCTACGCAGGTGCCTCTGGGGCCAACGTCCTGACTTTC,CASSPYAGASGANVLTF
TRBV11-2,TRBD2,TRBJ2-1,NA,TGTGCCAGCAGCTTGACTAGCGGGAGCGGAGAGCAGTTCTTC,CASSLTSGSGEQFF
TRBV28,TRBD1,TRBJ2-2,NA,TGTGCCAGCTTTTCCACCGACAGGGGGCATAAGGCCGGGGAGCTGTTTTTT,CASFSTDRGHKAGELFF
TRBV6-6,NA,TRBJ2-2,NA,TGTGCCAGCAGTTACTCGAAGACAACCGGGGAGCTGTTTTTT,CASSYSKTTGELFF
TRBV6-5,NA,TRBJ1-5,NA,TGTGCCAGCCGACAGGGCAATCAGCCCCAGCATTTT,CASRQGNQPQHF
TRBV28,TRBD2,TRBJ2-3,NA,TGTGCCAGCAGGTCGACTAGCGGGAGGGGTGATTTT,CASRSTSGRGDF
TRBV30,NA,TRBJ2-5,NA,TGTGCCTGGAGTCCCGGGAGTGGGACCCAGTACTTC,CAWSPGSGTQYF
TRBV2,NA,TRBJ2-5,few,TGTGCCAGCAGTCAGAGGGAGACCCAGTACTTC,CASSQRETQYF